The 21 T cell receptor beta chains below all came from one sample that was sequenced in a study of CD8+ T cells in alopecia areata. The sequencing template was cDNA reverse transcribed from extracted RNA. Clones were sequenced by immunoSEQ multiplex PCR, and TCRdb holds only the in-frame ones, with some missing. The data show 200,000 to 300,000 clones, with none appearing a single time. CD4, CD8alpha, NKG2D, NKG2ACE and other markers were used to sort pooled cutaneous lymph node cells. The sample consisted of CD4+ T cells sorted from a lymph node. The source is a C3H/HeJ mouse with alopecia areata. This strain has MHC haplotype H2-k.

For this clone: Any gene name here is a mouse gene name. The CDR3 extends 4 residues past the end of the read, so its final part is completed from the germline J gene. The same CDR3 arises from other DNA sequences in this sample as well. The rearrangement links TRBV17 to TRBJ2-5; 9 bases match TRBD2. Germline CDR1 is MNHDT and CDR2 is YYDKIL. Trimming at V came to 2 bases and at J to 1 base, leaving 1 base not matched to a gene. This CDR3 is built from 15 residues. The DNA read from the CDR3 is TGTGCTAGCAGTAGATTGGGGGGGCACCAAGAC. This gives the protein CASSRLGGHQD. Given in full, the CDR3 is CASSRLGGHQDTQYF.

This clone has a handful of counts. Gene names are mouse gene names. Sequencing ends 4 residues short of the CDR3 end; the germline J gene provides the rest. The rearrangement uses TRBV19 and TRBJ2-7; 9 bases agree with TRBD2. This CDR3 region has 14 residues. CDR1 FNHDT and CDR2 SITEND come from the germline V gene (reference sequence). The sequenced part of the CDR3 DNA is TGTGCCAGCAGTATATGGGGGGGCGCGGAT. Its protein product is CASSIWGGAD. The full CDR3 protein reads CASSIWGGADEQYF. Full variable domain (missing parts from reference TRBV19 and TRBJ2-7): GGIITQTPKFLIGQEGQKLTLKCQQNFNHDTMYWYRQDSGKGLRLIYYSITENDLQKGDLSEGYDASREKKSSFSLTVTSAQKNEMAVFLCASSIWGGADEQYFGPGTRLTVL.

In its sample, this clone was seen a few times. Gene names refer to mouse genes. The read terminates 4 residues before the CDR3 end, so the remaining end is supplied by the germline J gene. The rearrangement joins TRBV13-1 to TRBJ2-4; D uncertain. CDR3 length: 12 amino acids. CDR1 is NSHNY and CDR2 is SYGAGN in the germline V gene. V lost 4 bases to trimming and J lost 0 bases, with 3 bases between them. The CDR3 sequence: CASSQSQNTLYF. Incomplete CDR3 DNA: TGTGCCAGCAGTCAGAGTCAAAAC.

This clone has just a few counts. The genes and germline here are from mouse. The read is 4 residues too short to cover the CDR3 end, so that end is filled in from the germline J gene. The chain links TRBV1 to TRBJ1-1; 12 positions agree with TRBD1. Looked up from germline, CDR1 is NSQYPW and CDR2 is LRSPGD (reference sequence). The CDR3 is 14 amino acids. CDR3: CTCSVRDRGPEVFF. The DNA read from the CDR3 is TGCACCTGCAGTGTCCGGGACAGGGGGCCA.

Note on this clone: Each gene name is a mouse one. The CDR3 end falls 4 residues outside the read, so it is completed with the germline J gene. The V gene is TRBV19, the J gene TRBJ1-2, with 7 bases identical to TRBD1. The CDR3 has 13 amino acids. CDR1 and CDR2 (germline): FNHDT, SITEND (reference sequence). CDR3 sequence reads: CASSRDRRSDYTF. The DNA read from the CDR3 is TGTGCCAGCAGTCGGGACAGACGGTCC.

A few counts support this clone. The gene names given are mouse names. The read gets to within 4 residues of the CDR3 end, and the germline J gene fills in the rest. The chain recombines TRBV19 with TRBJ2-7; 9 bases match TRBD1. The germline CDR1 and CDR2 sequences are FNHDT and SITEND (reference sequence). V shed 2 bases and J 0 bases; nucleotides not matched to a gene: 9. The CDR3 is 17 residues long. The CDR3 here is CASSIDRGASSSYEQYF. The covered CDR3 bases are TGTGCCAGCAGTATCGACAGGGGGGCCTCAAGCTCCTAT.

The sample holds a few counts of this clone. Germline and genes: mouse. The CDR3 is cut off 4 residues early in the read; its end comes from the germline J gene. The chain recombines TRBV5 with TRBJ1-1, with D possibly matching TRBD1 (6 bases). Trimming removed 4 bases at V and 3 bases at J, with 15 bases between. The CDR3 runs 15 residues. Germline CDR1 and CDR2: LGHNA and YNLKQL (reference sequence). The CDR3 bases that were read are TGTGCCAGCAGCCCCCAGGGGAAGGGGTACACA. Encoded protein: CASSPQGKGYT. The full-length CDR3 reads as CASSPQGKGYTEVFF.

A remark on this clone: Any gene name here is a mouse gene name. The read comes to an end 4 residues before the CDR3 does, leaving the germline J gene to fill in the end. The chain has TRBV4 and TRBJ1-1, with 8 bases aligning to TRBD1. The CDR3 extends over 13 amino acids. Germline values: CDR1 LGHDT, CDR2 YNNKQL (reference sequence). V shed 7 bases and J 0 bases; nucleotides not matched to a gene: 1. The part of the CDR3 DNA that was read is TGTGCCAGCAAGGACAGGGCAAACACA. The encoded protein is CASKDRANT. The CDR3 in full is CASKDRANTEVFF.

Of note for this clone: Genes here carry mouse names. CDR3 bases read: TGTGCCAGCAGTGATGCACGACAGGGCGGCACA. This sequence encodes CASSDARQGGT. The whole CDR3 protein is CASSDARQGGTEVFF. V usage is TRBV13-1 and J usage is TRBJ1-1; 7 bases match TRBD1. The missing CDR3 end, 4 residues past where the read stops, is filled in from the germline J gene. Germline-derived CDR1 and CDR2 are NSHNY and SYGAGN. The CDR3 runs to 15 residues. Trimming cost V 0 bases and J 4 bases; bases outside gene matches: 6.

Concerning this clone: The genes are named according to mouse. The CDR3 end lies 4 residues beyond the end of the read and is filled in from the germline J gene. This same CDR3 is encoded by further DNA sequences in the sample. The chain links TRBV12-1 to TRBJ2-7; D might be TRBD2 (7 bases). CDR3 size: 13 residues. Germline assignment: CDR1 SGHSN and CDR2 HYEKVE. The CDR3 loop is CASSLGGRYEQYF. The sequenced CDR3 bases are TGTGCCAGCTCTCTGGGGGGCCGATAT.

This clone showed up many times. Each gene name is a mouse one. The sequenced fragment ends 4 residues before the CDR3 boundary, so the rest is inferred from the germline J gene. The chain employs TRBV5 and TRBJ2-1; 8 bases are a match to TRBD1. After removal of 4 bases from V and 2 bases from J, the junction contained 4 bases not matched to a gene. CDR3 length: 15 amino acids. CDR1 is LGHNA and CDR2 is YNLKQL in the germline V gene (reference sequence). This CDR3 reads CASSLRTGYYAEQFF. CDR3 DNA, as far as it was read: TGTGCCAGCAGCCTCCGGACAGGGTACTATGCT.

A word on this clone: Gene names and germline refer to mouse. The read ends 4 residues shy of where the CDR3 ends; the end is completed using the germline J gene. The sample carries other DNA sequences with the same CDR3. The V call is TRBV13-2, the J call TRBJ2-7, with 14 bases that match TRBD2. The CDR3 is made up of 14 amino acids. The germline V gene has CDR1 NNHNN and CDR2 SYGAGS (reference sequence). CDR3 DNA, as far as it was read: TGTGCCAGCGGGGGACTGGGGGGGCCTTAT. Amino acids: CASGGLGGPY. In full, the CDR3 reads CASGGLGGPYEQYF.

Details on this clone: The genes are named according to mouse. Sequencing ends 4 residues short of the CDR3 end; the germline J gene provides the rest. This chain joins TRBV17 and TRBJ2-5; TRBD2 agrees at 7 bases. This CDR3 is 13 amino acids long. Per the germline V gene, CDR1 is MNHDT and CDR2 is YYDKIL. The CDR3 loop is CASSRPGGDTQYF. The sequenced CDR3 bases are TGTGCTAGCAGTAGGCCTGGGGGAGAC.

On this clone itself: The genes and germline here are from mouse. Read sequence stops 4 residues before the CDR3 end, and the germline J gene provides the missing end. The genes are TRBV5 and TRBJ2-3; 7 bases align to TRBD2. The CDR3 runs 15 residues. J lost 0 bases, V lost 4 bases, and 4 bases had no gene match. Germline lookup yields CDR1 LGHNA and CDR2 YNLKQL (reference sequence). The covered CDR3 bases are TGTGCCAGCAGCCTCGGACTGGTGAGTGCAGAA. Amino acids: CASSLGLVSAE. The entire CDR3 is CASSLGLVSAETLYF.

Points on this clone: Mouse germline and gene names are used. With the read ending 3 residues before the CDR3 end, the germline J gene is used to fill in that end. This same CDR3 is encoded by further DNA sequences in the sample. This chain links TRBV13-1 with TRBJ1-6; the D gene is possibly TRBD1 (6 bases). TRBJ1-6 is filed as an ORF, its function uncertain. The CDR3 runs to 15 residues. Germline loops: CDR1 NSHNY, CDR2 SYGAGN. The V gene lost 2 bases and the J gene lost 3 bases, with 9 bases spanning the gap. This chain's CDR3 is CASSEGDNYNSPLYF. The CDR3 DNA, read in part, is TGTGCCAGCAGTGAGGGGGACAACTATAATTCGCCC.

This clone turned up a few times. Gene names and germline match the mouse. Read sequence stops 4 residues before the CDR3 end, and the germline J gene provides the missing end. The rearrangement uses TRBV19 and TRBJ2-3; the D is unclear. Germline V CDR1 and CDR2: FNHDT, SITEND (reference sequence). V was pared by 9 bases and J by 0 bases, with 14 bases between. CDR3 length equals 14 residues. The part of the CDR3 DNA that was read is TGTGCCACCTCCGACAAATCTAGTGCAGAA. As protein: CATSDKSSAE. The whole CDR3 region reads CATSDKSSAETLYF. The whole variable domain, filled in from reference TRBV19 and TRBJ2-3, reads GGIITQTPKFLIGQEGQKLTLKCQQNFNHDTMYWYRQDSGKGLRLIYYSITENDLQKGDLSEGYDASREKKSSFSLTVTSAQKNEMAVFLCATSDKSSAETLYFGSGTRLTVL.

Of note for this clone: Gene names and germline refer to mouse. The read is 4 residues too short to cover the CDR3 end, so that end is filled in from the germline J gene. The V call is TRBV17, the J call TRBJ2-2; weak D call: TRBD1 (6 bases). CDR1 is MNHDT and CDR2 is YYDKIL in the germline V gene. This CDR3 comprises 15 residues. Trimming stripped 2 bases from V and 1 base from J, with 8 bases between. CDR3 in amino acids: CASSRNRENTGQLYF. CDR3 DNA (partial): TGTGCTAGCAGTAGAAACAGGGAAAACACCGGG.

A few counts support this clone. Gene names and germline refer to mouse. This specimen includes other DNA sequences encoding the same CDR3. The CDR3 protein is CASSPGTAYAEQFF. CDR3 DNA, as far as it was read: TGTGCCAGCAGTCCCGGGACAGCCTATGCT. The V gene is TRBV19, the J gene TRBJ2-1, with 7 bases matching TRBD1. The read falls 4 residues short of the CDR3 end, and the missing part is taken from the germline J gene. The CDR3 covers 14 residues. V trimming: 4 bases; J trimming: 3 bases; junction bases outside the gene matches: 4. CDR1 FNHDT and CDR2 SITEND come from the germline V gene (reference sequence).

Concerning this clone itself: Mouse gene names and germline throughout. The read terminates 4 residues ahead of where the CDR3 ends, so the germline J gene completes it. The chain links TRBV13-1 to TRBJ2-2, with D tentatively TRBD2 (6 bases). The germline gives CDR1 NSHNY, CDR2 SYGAGN. The CDR3 spans 16 residues. Trimming took 0 bases from V and 2 from J, leaving 11 bases between them. The CDR3 protein is CASSDAAGENTGQLYF. Incomplete CDR3 DNA: TGTGCCAGCAGTGATGCGGCTGGGGAGAACACCGGG.

A note on this clone: The gene names given are mouse names. The CDR3 end is not reached by the read, which stops 4 residues before it; the germline J gene fills it in. The same CDR3 is also encoded by other DNA sequences in this sample. The chain carries TRBV31 and TRBJ2-1, with 9 bases fitting TRBD1. The CDR3 runs 14 residues. V was pared by 0 bases and J by 5 bases, with 2 bases of the junction left unmatched. CDR1 is GKSSPN and CDR2 is SITVG in the germline V gene. CDR3 DNA, as far as it was read: TGTGCCTGGAGTCTAGGGACAGGGAATGCT. Translation: CAWSLGTGNA. The whole CDR3 sequence is CAWSLGTGNAEQFF.

This clone was seen many times. Mouse gene names apply. The read terminates 4 residues ahead of where the CDR3 ends, so the germline J gene completes it. The V and J genes are TRBV17 and TRBJ2-7; D perhaps matches TRBD1 (6 bases). The CDR3 sequence is 15 residues long. V lost 3 bases and J lost 0, with 12 bases in between. CDR1 is MNHDT, CDR2 YYDKIL, per germline. The CDR3 here is CASSSPGQSSYEQYF. Incomplete CDR3 DNA: TGTGCTAGCAGTAGTCCGGGACAAAGCTCCTAT.